This paragraph covers one T cell receptor (beta chain) sequence. These data originate in a study of control samples from healthy donors and cancer patients. TCRdb keeps only in-frame clones here, not all; method: immunoSEQ multiplex PCR. The repertoire consists of under 200,000 clones, with about 86% occurring once and the leading ten covering 4% to 6%. V was shortened by 6 bases and J by 7 bases, with 12 bases between the two germline ends. The CDR3 has 12 amino acids. Germline V gene lookup returns CDR1 LGHDT and CDR2 YNNKEL (reference sequence). The rearrangement joins TRBV3-1 (or the pseudogene TRBV3-2) to TRBJ2-5; maybe TRBD1 (6 bases). The sequence was obtained from a young woman in good health. Sequenced: blood. The CDR3 DNA reads TGTGCCAGCAGACGGGACACTTGGACCCAGTACTTC. Translation: CASRRDTWTQYF.